Below, 14 T cell receptor beta chains from the same sample are listed, as sequenced in a study of blood T cell repertoires in COVID-19 (dated by TCRdb to 2019 to 2021). Libraries were prepared through the immunoSEQ multiplex PCR assay. Imported from immuneACCESS, the table was reduced by TCRdb to in-frame sequences with V and J called. These copies leave out some clones; in studies compared against another copy, an unresolved V gene accounts for under half, and the cause of the remainder is not known. The sample includes about 48,000 clones, with approximately 80% observed a single time. The leading ten clones occupy roughly 55% of the sample. Sequenced material: peripheral blood. The receptors come from a man aged 65 to 79 with acute or convalescent COVID-19.

This chain uses TRBV7-2 with TRBJ2-2; 12 bases fit TRBD2. The V gene's germline CDR1 is SGHTA and CDR2 FQGNSA. CDR3 length: 14 residues. The trim removed 11 bases at V and 6 bases at J, leaving 7 bases unmatched. CDR3 region: CAVSSGGGPGELFF. The CDR3 DNA reads TGTGCCGTCTCTAGCGGGGGGGGTCCCGGGGAGCTGTTTTTT.

This chain links TRBV2 with TRBJ1-1; no definite D call. The ends were cut back, 8 bases at V and 0 bases at J, with 10 bases in the middle. Germline CDR1 reads SNHLY; CDR2 reads FYNNEI. The CDR3 is 13 residues long. Here the CDR3 reads CASLTDLNTEAFF. CDR3 nucleotides: TGTGCCAGCTTAACAGACCTGAACACTGAAGCTTTCTTT.

The V gene is TRBV19, the J gene TRBJ2-1; TRBD1 agrees at 7 bases. Trimming took 9 bases from V and 6 from J; bases not matched to a gene: 14. Germline CDR1 is LNHDA and CDR2 is SQIVND (reference sequence). The CDR3 runs 15 residues. The CDR3 here is CASTGSRTGVNEQFF. CDR3 nucleotides: TGTGCCAGCACGGGCTCGAGAACAGGGGTCAATGAGCAGTTCTTC.

The chain uses TRBV19 and TRBJ1-1, with a possible D match to TRBD1 (6 bases). The CDR3 consists of 14 residues. Germline V gives CDR1 LNHDA, CDR2 SQIVND (reference sequence). V was trimmed by 5 bases and J by 6 bases, leaving 16 bases between them. The CDR3 coding sequence is TGTGCCAGTAGTCCAACGAGGGACACCCCTGAAGCTTTCTTT. Amino acids: CASSPTRDTPEAFF.

The chain carries TRBV5-5 and TRBJ1-1; D may be TRBD1 (6 bases). CDR1 and CDR2 (germline): SGHKS, YYEKEE (reference sequence). CDR3 length: 14 residues. V shed 4 bases and J shed 4 bases, with 14 bases lying between them. DNA of the CDR3: TGTGCCAGCAGCCCCCCAGGGGTGGGCACTGAAGCTTTCTTT. Translating it yields CASSPPGVGTEAFF.

CDR3 bases: TGTGCCAGCAGTCCCCAACGCCAGGGGAACACTGAAGCTTTCTTT. Encoded protein: CASSPQRQGNTEAFF. This chain connects TRBV6-5 to TRBJ1-1; tentatively, D is TRBD1 (5 bases). Trimming cost V 5 bases and J 1 base, with 14 bases left between them. Germline V lookup: CDR1 MNHEY, CDR2 SVGAGI. The CDR3 is made up of 15 amino acids.

This clone was seen a single time. The chain carries TRBV25-1 and TRBJ1-5; D may be TRBD1 (6 bases). This CDR3 region has 15 residues. Germline V CDR1 and CDR2: MGHDK, SYGVNS. Trimming took 5 bases from V and 7 from J, leaving 18 bases between them. CDR3 coding DNA: TGTGCCAGCAGTCCTCGAGGCCCGGGGGGCCAGCCCCAGCATTTT. Protein product: CASSPRGPGGQPQHF. The full variable domain, in which reference TRBV25-1 and TRBJ1-5 provide the parts outside the CDR3, is EADIYQTPRYLVIGTGKKITLECSQTMGHDKMYWYQQDPGMELHLIHYSYGVNSTEKGDLSSESTVSRIRTEHFPLTLESARPSHTSQYLCASSPRGPGGQPQHFGDGTRLSIL.

The V call is TRBV28, the J call TRBJ1-2; 9 bases match TRBD1. CDR1 MDHEN and CDR2 SYDVKM come from the germline V gene. Losses at the gene ends were 5 bases for V and 5 bases for J; bases not matched to a gene: 21. The CDR3 is 19 residues long. The CDR3 loop is CASSLGSGTGTGIGYGYTF. CDR3 sequence (DNA): TGTGCCAGCAGTCTGGGTAGTGGGACCGGGACAGGGATAGGTTATGGCTACACCTTC.

The CDR3 nucleotides are TGTGCCAGCAGTGGCGGACAGGAAGAGACCCAGTACTTC. Encoded protein: CASSGGQEETQYF. The chain is built from TRBV2 and TRBJ2-5; 7 nucleotides align to TRBD1. Germline V gene sequence: CDR1 SNHLY, CDR2 FYNNEI. The CDR3 spans 13 residues. J gave up 3 bases and V 4 bases, and 2 bases lay outside the gene matches.

The rearrangement uses TRBV7-2 and TRBJ1-5; D is unresolved. This CDR3 comprises 13 residues. Germline CDR1 SGHTA, CDR2 FQGNSA. The V gene lost 2 bases and the J gene lost 2 bases, with 4 bases spanning the gap. The CDR3 coding sequence is TGTGCCAGCAGCTTACAGGGCAATCAGCCCCAGCATTTT. Residues: CASSLQGNQPQHF.

The V and J genes are TRBV30 and TRBJ2-3; the match to TRBD2 covers 11 bases. Germline V CDR1 and CDR2: GTSNPN, SVGIG (reference sequence). Trimming at V came to 4 bases and at J to 6 bases, leaving 3 bases not matched to a gene. This CDR3 spans 13 amino acids. The CDR3 here is CAWTSGRWDTQYF. The CDR3 bases are TGTGCCTGGACTAGCGGGAGGTGGGATACGCAGTATTTT.

The chain recombines TRBV19 with TRBJ1-3; D call uncertain. The germline gives CDR1 LNHDA, CDR2 SQIVND (reference sequence). The CDR3 covers 13 residues. V was pared by 3 bases and J by 0 bases, with 3 bases between. Here the CDR3 reads CASSINSGNTIYF. The CDR3 nucleotides read TGTGCCAGTAGTATTAACTCTGGAAACACCATATATTTT.

The chain has TRBV10-3 and TRBJ1-2, with 8 bases lining up with TRBD1. After removal of 7 bases from V and 6 bases from J, the junction contained 10 bases not matched to a gene. Per the germline V gene, CDR1 is ENHRY and CDR2 is SYGVKD. This CDR3 has 14 residues. The CDR3 bases are TGTGCCATCAATCCCAATGGACAGGGAGATGGCTACACCTTC. As protein: CAINPNGQGDGYTF.

The chain links TRBV18 to TRBJ2-7; D call uncertain. CDR1 is KGHSH, CDR2 LQKENI, per germline. The CDR3 loop spans 13 amino acids. V was clipped by 4 bases and J by 0 bases, with 7 bases between them. CDR3 bases: TGTGCCAGCTCACAGCTCCTCTCCTACGAGCAGTACTTC. Its protein is CASSQLLSYEQYF.